Presented here are 7 T cell receptor beta chains from one specimen sequenced in a study of T cell repertoires in cytomegalovirus infection. No antigen has been identified for these receptors. TCRdb passed the reads through MiXCR, listing each CDR3 protein once. The table records about 400,000 distinct CDR3 sequences, about 35% of them present only once. The material sequenced was cultured PBMCs, taken from culture after CMV antigen stimulation. These receptors came from a human donor in good health (CMV status not recorded). Some clones in this sample may be carry-over from other donors' samples.

The rearrangement uses TRBV14 and TRBJ2-1, with TRBD2 identical over 8 bases. The germline CDR1 and CDR2 sequences are SGHDN and FVKESK. Losses at the gene ends were 1 base for V and 4 bases for J; bases not matched to a gene: 6. The CDR3 is made up of 16 amino acids. CDR3 region: CASSQVTGGPYNEQFF. CDR3 nucleotide sequence: TGTGCCAGCAGCCAAGTGACGGGAGGGCCGTACAATGAGCAGTTCTTC.

The gene calls are TRBV11-2 and TRBJ2-2; TRBD2 matches 8 bases. This CDR3 contains 17 residues. CDR1 and CDR2 (germline): SGHAT, FQNNGV. V gave up 4 bases and J gave up 3 bases; unmatched junction bases: 10. The CDR3 DNA is TGTGCCAGCAGCTCCCCGATAACTAGCGGCTACACCGGGGAGCTGTTTTTT. This codes for CASSSPITSGYTGELFF.

This sequence joins TRBV29-1 and TRBJ1-2; D is uncertain. The germline gives CDR1 SQVTM, CDR2 ANQGSEA. V lost 0 bases and J lost 4, with 18 bases in between. CDR3 length: 16 amino acids. CDR3 DNA: TGCAGCGTTGAAGACCCGGGCTCAAACGGTCGCTATGGCTACACCTTC. Translation gives CSVEDPGSNGRYGYTF.

CDR3 residues: CASSLLESTDTQYF. The CDR3 region has the DNA TGTGCCAGCAGCCTCCTAGAAAGCACAGATACGCAGTATTTT. This chain joins TRBV7-8 and TRBJ2-3; D uncertain. The CDR3 contains 14 residues. From germline, CDR1 is SGHVS and CDR2 FQNEAQ. The germline V and J ends were trimmed by 5 bases and 0 bases, with 9 bases remaining between them.

The chain employs TRBV6-2 or TRBV6-3 and TRBJ2-5; D unclear. The germline CDR1 and CDR2 sequences are MNHEY and SVGEGT. This CDR3 comprises 15 residues. The V end lost 6 bases, the J end lost 1 base, and 15 bases lay between the germline ends. In DNA, the CDR3 is TGTGCCAGCAGCTCACCAACGGTAATCCAAGAGACCCAGTACTTC. Protein product: CASSSPTVIQETQYF.

This clonotype turned up a few times. The chain uses TRBV7-2 and TRBJ2-7; D may be TRBD1 (6 bases). This CDR3 region has 13 residues. Per the germline V gene, CDR1 is SGHTA and CDR2 is FQGNSA. With 1 base removed from V and 7 bases from J, the gap between germline ends came to 11 bases. CDR3 bases: TGTGCCAGCAGCTTAGTGGGTAGGGGGGAGCAGTACTTC. Translating gives CASSLVGRGEQYF.

This chain links TRBV11-2 with TRBJ2-1; 7 nucleotides align to TRBD2. Germline V CDR1 and CDR2: SGHAT, FQNNGV. V lost 5 bases, J lost 0 bases, and 7 bases stayed unmatched. This CDR3 has 16 residues. Here the CDR3 reads CASSVRGGSSYNEQFF. The DNA for the CDR3 is TGTGCCAGCAGCGTGCGGGGCGGGAGCTCCTACAATGAGCAGTTCTTC.